The 13 T cell receptor beta chains presented below share a single source sample, sequenced in a study of CD8 T cells in Susac syndrome. Roughly 0.45 to 1 ug RNA was reverse transcribed with random hexamers. TCRdb re-derived calls from the immunoSEQ multiplex PCR reads in MiXCR, one entry per CDR3 protein. The data hold about 280,000 distinct CDR3 sequences, with approximately 81% observed a single time. Sample: CD8+ T cells from PBMCs. The source is a human donor with multiple sclerosis.

This clonotype has a single count. J is TRBJ2-1 and V is TRBV4-1; no clear D gene. CDR3 length: 14 amino acids. Trimming pared 3 bases from V and 3 bases from J, leaving 9 bases between. The germline gives CDR1 MGHRA, CDR2 YSYEKL. The CDR3 sequence: CASSHRLNYNEQFF. CDR3 in DNA: TGCGCCAGCAGCCACCGGCTTAACTACAATGAGCAGTTCTTC.

The chain carries TRBV6-2 or TRBV6-3 and TRBJ2-2; D remains unclear. Trimming removed 6 bases at V and 1 base at J, with 9 bases between. This CDR3 has 14 residues. Germline values: CDR1 MNHEY, CDR2 SVGEGT. Here the CDR3 reads CASRTPGNTGELFF. The CDR3 region has the DNA TGTGCCAGCAGAACTCCAGGGAACACCGGGGAGCTGTTTTTT.

The CDR3 DNA sequence: TGTGCCAGTAGCAGGACTAGCGGGAGTGGAGATACGCAGTATTTT. Protein sequence: CASSRTSGSGDTQYF. The genes are TRBV19 and TRBJ2-3, with 13 bases identical to TRBD2. The V and J ends lost 6 bases and 5 bases, in that order; junction bases with no gene match: 5. CDR1 is LNHDA, CDR2 SQIVND, per germline (reference sequence). CDR3 length: 15 amino acids.

This chain uses TRBV27 with TRBJ2-1, with TRBD2 identical over 11 bases. The CDR3 sequence is 15 residues long. V shed 8 bases and J 9 bases; nucleotides not matched to a gene: 12. Germline lookup yields CDR1 MNHEY and CDR2 SMNVEV (reference sequence). DNA of the CDR3: TGTGCCAGCCGGTTAGGTAGCGGGAGGGCCGGTGAGCAGTTCTTC. Translation: CASRLGSGRAGEQFF.

The chain couples TRBV27 to TRBJ2-3; D is possibly TRBD2 (6 bases). The CDR3 contains 14 residues. V lost 4 bases, J lost 2 bases, and 10 bases lay in between. Germline V gives CDR1 MNHEY, CDR2 SMNVEV (reference sequence). The CDR3 loop is CASSSRGDTDTQYF. CDR3 bases: TGTGCCAGCAGTTCCCGCGGGGACACAGATACGCAGTATTTT.

This clonotype was counted between two and nine times. This chain joins TRBV2 and TRBJ1-1; 10 bases fit TRBD1. CDR3 size: 14 residues. Germline V gene sequence: CDR1 SNHLY, CDR2 FYNNEI. V trimming: 6 bases; J trimming: 5 bases; junction bases outside the gene matches: 6. The CDR3 here is CASRSGTGVTEAFF. In nucleotides, the CDR3 is TGTGCCAGCAGGTCCGGGACAGGGGTAACTGAAGCTTTCTTT.

The chain carries TRBV20-1 and TRBJ2-1, with 9 bases fitting TRBD1. The trim removed 3 bases at V and 2 bases at J, leaving 5 bases unmatched. Germline assignment: CDR1 DFQATT and CDR2 SNEGSKA (reference sequence). This CDR3 spans 15 amino acids. CDR3 sequence (DNA): TGCAGTGCTAGGTCCCGACAGGGGGCCTACAATGAGCAGTTCTTC. It specifies CSARSRQGAYNEQFF.

This clonotype was detected only a few times. This sequence joins TRBV20-1 and TRBJ2-6; D remains unclear. The V and J ends lost 1 base and 4 bases respectively, with 5 bases between them. The CDR3 sequence is 13 residues long. Per germline, CDR1 DFQATT and CDR2 SNEGSKA (reference sequence). CDR3 residues: CSARGRGANVLTF. DNA for the CDR3: TGCAGTGCTAGAGGCAGGGGGGCCAACGTCCTGACTTTC.

The rearrangement links TRBV30 to TRBJ2-1; D uncertain. This CDR3 is built from 11 residues. The V gene's germline CDR1 is GTSNPN and CDR2 SVGIG (reference sequence). Trimming shortened V by 5 bases and J by 10 bases, and 12 bases separated the two germline ends. The CDR3 bases are TGTGCCTGGGTCACCGTAAGGGAGCAGTTCTTC. Translated, it gives CAWVTVREQFF.

In its sample, this clonotype was seen a few times. The chain carries TRBV7-9 and TRBJ2-7, with TRBD2 matching over 7 bases. Germline V gene lookup returns CDR1 SEHNR and CDR2 FQNEAQ (reference sequence). Losses at the gene ends were 6 bases for V and 3 bases for J; bases not matched to a gene: 2. This CDR3 contains 12 residues. CDR3 DNA: TGTGCCAGCAGACAGCGGGACTACGAGCAGTACTTC. This sequence encodes CASRQRDYEQYF.

The chain couples TRBV5-6 to TRBJ2-1, with TRBD2 identical over 12 bases. The length of the CDR3 is 16 residues. The germline CDR1 and CDR2 sequences are SGHDT and YYEEEE. J lost 7 bases, V lost 4 bases, and 9 bases had no gene match. CDR3 protein: CASSPVLAGGRNEQFF. For the CDR3, the DNA is TGTGCCAGCAGCCCCGTTCTAGCGGGGGGGCGGAATGAGCAGTTCTTC.

The chain uses TRBV4-1 and TRBJ1-5; D is uncertain. Germline values: CDR1 MGHRA, CDR2 YSYEKL. V gave up 1 base and J gave up 6 bases, with 13 bases separating them. This CDR3 spans 15 amino acids. CDR3 loop: CASSQAPGFGQPQHF. CDR3 nucleotide sequence: TGCGCCAGCAGCCAAGCCCCGGGGTTCGGTCAGCCCCAGCATTTT.

The gene calls are TRBV27 and TRBJ1-5; 9 bases are shared with TRBD1. V gave up 1 base and J gave up 1 base; unmatched junction bases: 5. Germline V gene lookup returns CDR1 MNHEY and CDR2 SMNVEV (reference sequence). CDR3 length equals 17 residues. CDR3 nucleotide sequence: TGTGCCAGCAGTTTATACCTGGACAGGGGAAGCAATCAGCCCCAGCATTTT. This encodes CASSLYLDRGSNQPQHF.